The clone carrying this T cell receptor beta chain was detected ten times or more. What it binds is unknown. The sample comes from a study of human T cells and chemical hapten exposure. Study-wide background: Sensitization employed 2% DPC on about 2 cm by about 2 cm of upper inner arm skin.

Trimming stripped 5 bases from V and 0 bases from J, with 8 bases between. The CDR3 runs 15 residues. From germline, CDR1 is ENHRY and CDR2 SYGVKD. Findings and limits, study-wide: Because all patients had alopecia, their immune responses might differ from healthy ones.

Individual cDNA molecules (in the library) carried attached unique molecular identifiers. TCRdb re-derived calls from the RACE reads in MiXCR, one entry per CDR3 protein. The data show under 450,000 distinct CDR3 sequences, under 6.5% seen once. Stated time point: patch test 2, 6 weeks after DPC sensitization. Stated treatment: therapeutic diphenylcyclopropenone sensitization with weekly scalp DPC. Blood draws came before every patch-test application. The chain links TRBV10-3 to TRBJ2-6; no firm D call. The sequence was collected from a young woman with alopecia areata. Some clones in this sample may be carry-over from other donors' samples. The sample in question was whole blood, obtained in connection with sensitization to the hapten diphenylcyclopropenone (DPC). The CDR3 region has the DNA TGTGCCATCAGTAATAGGGACTCTGGGGCCAACGTCCTGACTTTC. This translates into CAISNRDSGANVLTF.